Shown below are 16 T cell receptor beta chains from a single sample sequenced in a study of CD8 T cells in Susac syndrome. Random-hexamer reverse transcription was applied to roughly 0.5 to 1 ug RNA. TCRdb reanalysed the immunoSEQ multiplex PCR reads using MiXCR and keeps one entry per CDR3 protein. The sample has about 200,000 distinct CDR3 sequences, roughly 96% seen once. Material: CD4+ T cells from PBMCs. The receptors stem from a human donor with multiple sclerosis.

The chain joins TRBV7-3 to TRBJ2-2; D gene ambiguous. This CDR3 has 16 amino acids. Germline V gene sequence: CDR1 SGHTA, CDR2 FQGTGA. V shed 6 bases and J shed 0 bases, with 14 bases lying between them. In DNA form, the CDR3 reads TGTGCCAGCAGGGGATGGGAAACCTCGAACACCGGGGAGCTGTTTTTT. Translated, it gives CASRGWETSNTGELFF. The full variable domain, its missing parts supplied by reference TRBV7-3 and TRBJ2-2, is GAGVSQTPSNKVTEKGKYVELRCDPISGHTALYWYRQSLGQGPEFLIYFQGTGAADDSGLPNDRFFAVRPEGSVSTLKIQRTERGDSAVYLCASRGWETSNTGELFFGEGSRLTVL.

This chain uses TRBV29-1 with TRBJ2-3; D is ambiguous. Per the germline V gene, CDR1 is SQVTM and CDR2 is ANQGSEA. Deletions cut 5 bases from V and 4 bases from J, with 10 bases between. The CDR3 is 12 residues long. CDR3 sequence (DNA): TGCAGCGTTCTGAAAGACGCAGATACGCAGTATTTT. It is translated as CSVLKDADTQYF.

This clonotype was observed a handful of times. This sequence joins TRBV20-1 and TRBJ2-5; possibly TRBD2 for D (5 bases). Trimming removed 3 bases from V and 4 bases from J, with 9 bases in between. Germline CDR1 DFQATT, CDR2 SNEGSKA (reference sequence). The CDR3 is made up of 12 amino acids. CDR3 coding DNA: TGCAGTGCTAGGTCCAGCGGAGAGACCCAGTACTTC. Amino acid sequence: CSARSSGETQYF.

The chain recombines TRBV3-1 with TRBJ1-1; the match to TRBD1 covers 9 bases. The junction had 6 bases not matched to a gene; V was cut back by 5 bases and J by 5 bases. This CDR3 is built from 14 residues. Germline V gene data show CDR1 as LGHDT and CDR2 as YNNKEL (reference sequence). This CDR3 is CASSKTGGRTEAFF. The CDR3 DNA reads TGTGCCAGCAGCAAGACAGGGGGAAGGACTGAAGCTTTCTTT.

J is TRBJ2-1 and V is TRBV24-1, with 13 nucleotides matching TRBD2. The CDR3 is 16 amino acids. Germline trimming cut 0 bases from V and 9 bases from J; bases unmatched to any gene: 4. Germline loops: CDR1 KGHDR, CDR2 SFDVKD. This CDR3 is CATSDLTSGRAAEQFF. For the CDR3, the DNA is TGTGCCACCAGTGATTTGACTAGCGGGAGGGCCGCTGAGCAGTTCTTC.

The gene calls are TRBV11-2 and TRBJ2-1; D call uncertain. Germline lookup yields CDR1 SGHAT and CDR2 FQNNGV. Deletions cut 1 base from V and 0 bases from J, with 7 bases between. CDR3 length equals 15 residues. The CDR3 spells CASSLGAGSYNEQFF. DNA for the CDR3: TGTGCCAGCAGCTTAGGAGCTGGCTCCTACAATGAGCAGTTCTTC.

The J gene is TRBJ2-1, the V gene TRBV5-1, with 8 bases fitting TRBD2. The CDR3 length is 16 residues. Germline CDR1 SGHRS, CDR2 YFSETQ. Losses at the gene ends were 0 bases for V and 6 bases for J; bases not matched to a gene: 8. CDR3 protein: CASSLGPGGEFNEQFF. CDR3 DNA sequence: TGCGCCAGCAGCTTGGGCCCCGGGGGGGAATTCAATGAGCAGTTCTTC.

This clonotype was seen a single time. DNA for the CDR3: TGTGCCAGTAGCCGACAGGATGGGGTGACCCAGTACTTC. This encodes CASSRQDGVTQYF. J is TRBJ2-5 and V is TRBV19, with D perhaps TRBD1 (6 bases). V was cut by 6 bases and J by 7 bases, with 15 bases left in between. CDR1 and CDR2 from the germline V gene are LNHDA and SQIVND (reference sequence). The CDR3 consists of 13 residues.

The gene calls are TRBV20-1 and TRBJ2-7, with 7 bases lining up with TRBD1. Per the germline V gene, CDR1 is DFQATT and CDR2 is SNEGSKA (reference sequence). Trimming removed 4 bases from V and 2 bases from J; junction bases left unmatched: 8. This CDR3 comprises 14 residues. CDR3 protein: CSAIKPGTAYEQYF. The CDR3 DNA reads as TGCAGTGCTATAAAGCCCGGGACAGCCTACGAGCAGTACTTC.

This clonotype appeared a single time. V usage is TRBV20-1 and J usage is TRBJ1-5, with D hard to call. This CDR3 is 13 amino acids long. Trimming stripped 3 bases from V and 3 bases from J, with 9 bases between. Germline loops: CDR1 DFQATT, CDR2 SNEGSKA (reference sequence). The CDR3, as DNA: TGCAGTGCTAGGGGAGGGCCCAATCAGCCCCAGCATTTT. It yields the protein CSARGGPNQPQHF.

The chain is built from TRBV9 and TRBJ2-3; possibly TRBD2 for D (7 bases). CDR1 and CDR2 from the germline V gene are SGDLS and YYNGEE. CDR3 length: 15 residues. V was cut by 1 base and J by 2 bases, with 11 bases left in between. CDR3 sequence reads: CASSVLGGPTDTQYF. The CDR3 nucleotides read TGTGCCAGCAGCGTACTGGGGGGGCCCACAGATACGCAGTATTTT. Full variable domain (rest looked up from reference TRBV9 and TRBJ2-3): DSGVTQTPKHLITATGQRVTLRCSPRSGDLSVYWYQQSLDQGLQFLIQYYNGEERAKGNILERFSAQQFPDLHSELNLSSLELGDSALYFCASSVLGGPTDTQYFGPGTRLTVL.

J is TRBJ2-2 and V is TRBV6-6; 10 bases line up with TRBD2. This CDR3 is built from 16 residues. V gave up 2 bases and J gave up 4 bases; unmatched junction bases: 4. Germline V CDR1 and CDR2: MNHNY, SVGAGI (reference sequence). The DNA for the CDR3 is TGTGCCAGCAGTTACCCCAGCGGGAGGGGCACCGGGGAGCTGTTTTTT. Amino acids: CASSYPSGRGTGELFF.

The J gene is TRBJ2-7, the V gene TRBV30, with D perhaps TRBD1 (6 bases). CDR1 GTSNPN and CDR2 SVGIG come from the germline V gene (reference sequence). CDR3 size: 12 residues. V lost 0 bases and J 5 bases, leaving 8 bases between the germline ends. The CDR3, as DNA: TGTGCCTGGAGTGTGCAGGGGAACGAGCAGTACTTC. It specifies CAWSVQGNEQYF. The full variable domain, its missing parts supplied by reference TRBV30 and TRBJ2-7, is SQTIHQWPATLVQPVGSPLSLECTVEGTSNPNLYWYRQAAGRGLQLLFYSVGIGQISSEVPQNLSASRPQDRQFILSSKKLLLSDSGFYLCAWSVQGNEQYFGPGTRLTVT.

This chain links TRBV11-2 with TRBJ2-1; 8 bases align to TRBD2. The CDR3 has 18 residues. Losses at the gene ends were 4 bases for V and 6 bases for J; bases not matched to a gene: 17. Germline V CDR1 and CDR2: SGHAT, FQNNGV. In DNA form, the CDR3 reads TGTGCCAGCAGCTACCCAAGGGGCGGGGGGCCCGCCGGCAATGAGCAGTTCTTC. This codes for CASSYPRGGGPAGNEQFF.

The gene calls are TRBV19 and TRBJ2-7; 10 bases match TRBD1. Germline V CDR1 and CDR2: LNHDA, SQIVND (reference sequence). With V trimmed by 8 bases and J by 6 bases, 10 bases remained unmatched. The CDR3 is 14 residues long. The CDR3: CASRDRGRLGEQYF. CDR3 nucleotide sequence: TGTGCCAGTCGTGACAGGGGGCGCCTGGGCGAGCAGTACTTC.

V is TRBV6-1 and J is TRBJ1-1; perhaps TRBD1 as D (6 bases). CDR1 is MNHNS and CDR2 is SASEGT in the germline V gene. V was clipped by 2 bases and J by 6 bases, with 22 bases between them. The CDR3 covers 17 residues. The chain's CDR3 is CASSETKRLTTGPEAFF. CDR3 DNA: TGTGCCAGCAGTGAAACCAAACGATTAACGACAGGACCTGAAGCTTTCTTT.